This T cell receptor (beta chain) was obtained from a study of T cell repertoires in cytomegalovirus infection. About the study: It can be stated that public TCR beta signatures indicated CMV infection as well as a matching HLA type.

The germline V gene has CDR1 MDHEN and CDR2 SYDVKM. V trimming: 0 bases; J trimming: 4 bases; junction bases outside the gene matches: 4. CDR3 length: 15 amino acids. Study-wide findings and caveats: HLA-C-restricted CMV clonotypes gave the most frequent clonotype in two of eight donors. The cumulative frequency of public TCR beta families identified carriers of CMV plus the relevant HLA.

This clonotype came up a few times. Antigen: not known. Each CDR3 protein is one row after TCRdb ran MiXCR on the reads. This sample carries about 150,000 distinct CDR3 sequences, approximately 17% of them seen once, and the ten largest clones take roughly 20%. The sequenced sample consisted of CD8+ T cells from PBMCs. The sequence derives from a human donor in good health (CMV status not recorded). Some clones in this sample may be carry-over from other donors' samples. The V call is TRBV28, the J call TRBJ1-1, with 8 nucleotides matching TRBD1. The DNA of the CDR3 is TGTGCCAGCAGTTTATGGACAGGGGTATCCACTGAAGCTTTCTTT. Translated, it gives CASSLWTGVSTEAFF.